Sequencing of this T cell receptor (beta chain) was carried out in a study of spatial heterogeneity in lung cancer. Individually, TCR cDNA molecules were each labelled with a unique molecular identifier. TCRdb processed the 5' RACE reads anew with MiXCR; each CDR3 protein has one entry. The sample has some 3,500 distinct CDR3 sequences, about 16% seen once. Study-wide points: For expanded intratumoral alpha and beta TCRs, counts tracked tumor mutation counts.

Time point indicated: sample taken at primary tumor resection. The approximately 72 donors had untreated early-stage non-small cell lung cancer. Unsorted whole RNA of tumor, nontumor lung or frozen PBMC was sequenced. This clonotype is categorized as medium-sized. As yet, its antigen is unknown. Sequenced here: lung tumor tissue, sampled at surgery. The receptor comes from a male donor with early-stage non-small cell lung cancer.

Here the CDR3 reads CASEGQSNTGELFF. CDR3 in DNA: TGTGCCAGCGAGGGACAGTCGAACACCGGGGAGCTGTTTTTT. The chain couples TRBV12-3 or TRBV12-4 to TRBJ2-2; 7 bases match TRBD1. This CDR3 is built from 14 residues. J lost 0 bases, V lost 8 bases, and 3 bases had no gene match.